This entry lists 11 T cell receptor beta chains sequenced from one sample in a study of early T cells in non-severe SARS-CoV-2 infection. TCRdb re-derived calls from the 5' RACE reads in MiXCR, one entry per CDR3 protein. Of about 77,000 distinct CDR3 sequences in the sample, approximately 12% were seen once. The sample consisted of whole blood, taken at baseline. These receptors were taken from an adult who was a healthcare worker with PCR-confirmed SARS-CoV-2 infection or an uninfected control (not recorded which). The donor label of this sample is uncertain.

This clonotype was detected many times. This chain connects TRBV7-9 to TRBJ2-7; TRBD1 matches at 7 bases. Germline CDR1 and CDR2: SEHNR and FQNEAQ (reference sequence). The junction had 8 bases not matched to a gene; V was cut back by 5 bases and J by 1 base. This CDR3 is built from 15 residues. The CDR3 here is CASSGLTGASYEQYF. The CDR3 nucleotides are TGTGCCAGCAGCGGCCTCACAGGGGCATCCTACGAGCAGTACTTC.

V is TRBV5-4 and J is TRBJ2-5; 8 nucleotides align to TRBD1. CDR1 and CDR2 from the germline V gene are SGHNT and YYREEE (reference sequence). Unmatched junction bases numbered 4, after V lost 1 base and J lost 5 bases. This CDR3 comprises 14 residues. The CDR3 is CASSLWTGMETQYF. DNA for the CDR3: TGTGCCAGCAGCTTGTGGACAGGGATGGAGACCCAGTACTTC.

As DNA, the CDR3 is TGTGCCACCGACAGCTATGGCTACACCTTC. Residues: CATDSYGYTF. V gene TRBV7-2 combines with J gene TRBJ1-2, with a tentative D call TRBD1 (5 bases). The CDR3 extends over 10 amino acids. Germline V gene lookup returns CDR1 SGHTA and CDR2 FQGNSA. Trimming took 10 bases from V and 4 from J, leaving 7 bases between them.

This clonotype was observed many times. This chain connects TRBV20-1 to TRBJ1-2, with TRBD1 matching over 10 bases. Looked up from germline, CDR1 is DFQATT and CDR2 is SNEGSKA (reference sequence). The V gene end was trimmed by 6 bases and the J gene end by 8 bases; junction bases not matched to a gene: 6. This CDR3 spans 12 amino acids. The DNA of the CDR3 is TGCAGTGCAAGGGACAGGGGCAAGGGCTACACCTTC. Encoded protein: CSARDRGKGYTF.

There are many counts of this clonotype. The chain carries TRBV3-1 and TRBJ2-1, with 13 positions matching TRBD2. Germline CDR1 and CDR2: LGHDT and YNNKEL (reference sequence). V shed 4 bases, J shed 4 bases, and the junction held 1 base outside the gene matches. The CDR3 sequence is 15 residues long. CDR3 in DNA: TGTGCCAGCAGCCCGACTAGCGGGAGGTACAATGAGCAGTTCTTC. It yields the protein CASSPTSGRYNEQFF.

This clonotype was seen repeatedly, ten times or more. The chain employs TRBV29-1 and TRBJ2-7; TRBD1 aligns across 8 bases. The CDR3 runs 14 residues. With V trimmed by 6 bases and J by 2 bases, 9 bases remained unmatched. Germline V gives CDR1 SQVTM, CDR2 ANQGSEA. Here the CDR3 DNA reads TGCAGCGTAATCTTATGGACAGGGACCTACGAGCAGTACTTC. Protein product: CSVILWTGTYEQYF.

This clonotype came up many times. The rearrangement links TRBV19 to TRBJ1-5; 9 positions agree with TRBD1. The CDR3 spans 16 residues. The V gene's germline CDR1 is LNHDA and CDR2 SQIVND (reference sequence). Trimming cost V 3 bases and J 5 bases; bases outside gene matches: 8. The CDR3 DNA is TGTGCCAGTAGTATGCCCGGGACAGGGTTCGATCAGCCCCAGCATTTT. This encodes CASSMPGTGFDQPQHF. The full variable domain, in which reference TRBV19 and TRBJ1-5 provide the parts outside the CDR3, is DGGITQSPKYLFRKEGQNVTLSCEQNLNHDAMYWYRQDPGQGLRLIYYSQIVNDFQKGDIAEGYSVSREKKESFPLTVTSAQKNPTAFYLCASSMPGTGFDQPQHFGDGTRLSIL.

The chain combines TRBV4-3 with TRBJ2-1; maybe TRBD1 (5 bases). The V end lost 1 base, the J end lost 0 bases, and 7 bases lay between the germline ends. CDR1 is LGHNA, CDR2 YSLEER, per germline. This CDR3 region has 15 residues. The CDR3 bases are TGCGCCAGCAGCCAAGCGCAGGGCTCCTACAATGAGCAGTTCTTC. Translation gives CASSQAQGSYNEQFF.

This clonotype was detected a few times. The gene calls are TRBV4-1 and TRBJ2-5; tentatively, D is TRBD1 (6 bases). CDR3 size: 15 residues. Germline-derived CDR1 and CDR2 are MGHRA and YSYEKL. V shed 4 bases and J shed 5 bases, with 17 bases lying between them. For the CDR3, the DNA is TGCGCCAGCAGCCCCGGGACAAAAAACAGGGAGACCCAGTACTTC. Translation: CASSPGTKNRETQYF.

This clonotype was observed a handful of times. The CDR3 nucleotides read TGTGCCAGCAGCTTCTCCTACTCCTACAATGAGCAGTTCTTC. It codes for CASSFSYSYNEQFF. V usage is TRBV5-6 and J usage is TRBJ2-1; D ambiguous. CDR1 is SGHDT, CDR2 YYEEEE, per germline. CDR3 length: 14 residues. The ends were cut back, 2 bases at V and 0 bases at J, with 6 bases in the middle. Full variable domain (rest looked up from reference TRBV5-6 and TRBJ2-1): DAGVTQSPTHLIKTRGQQVTLRCSPKSGHDTVSWYQQALGQGPQFIFQYYEEEERQRGNFPDRFSGHQFPNYSSELNVNALLLGDSALYLCASSFSYSYNEQFFGPGTRLTVL.

The chain uses TRBV11-2 and TRBJ1-1; no firm D call. Germline V CDR1 and CDR2: SGHAT, FQNNGV. V was cut by 8 bases and J by 0 bases, with 16 bases left in between. The CDR3 covers 15 residues. The CDR3 protein is CASLPVRRLNTEAFF. In nucleotides, the CDR3 is TGTGCCAGCCTCCCGGTGAGACGATTGAACACTGAAGCTTTCTTT.